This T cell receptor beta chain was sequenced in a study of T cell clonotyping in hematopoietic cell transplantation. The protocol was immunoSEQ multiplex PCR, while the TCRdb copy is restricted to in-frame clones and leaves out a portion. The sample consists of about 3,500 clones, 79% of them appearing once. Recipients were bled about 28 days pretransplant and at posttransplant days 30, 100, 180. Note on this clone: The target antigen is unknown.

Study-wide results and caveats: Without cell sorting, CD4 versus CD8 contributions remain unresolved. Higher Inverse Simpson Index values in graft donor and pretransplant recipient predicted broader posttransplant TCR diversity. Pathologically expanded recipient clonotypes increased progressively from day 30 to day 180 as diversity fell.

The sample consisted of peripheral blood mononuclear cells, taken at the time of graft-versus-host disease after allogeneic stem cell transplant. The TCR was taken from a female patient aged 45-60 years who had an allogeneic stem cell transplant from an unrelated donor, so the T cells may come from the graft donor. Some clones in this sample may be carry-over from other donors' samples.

CDR3 sequence: CASSGGQVGEQYF. CDR3 coding DNA: TGTGCCAGCAGTGGGGGACAGGTCGGGGAGCAGTACTTC. The chain employs TRBV2 and TRBJ2-7; 8 nucleotides align to TRBD1. Germline CDR1 is SNHLY and CDR2 is FYNNEI. With 4 bases clipped from V and 7 bases from J, the junction kept 6 bases outside the gene matches. The CDR3 sequence is 13 residues long. The full variable domain, completed using reference TRBV2 and TRBJ2-7, is EPEVTQTPSHQVTQMGQEVILRCVPISNHLYFYWYRQILGQKVEFLVSFYNNEISEKSEIFDDQFSVERPDGSNFTLKIRSTKLEDSAMYFCASSGGQVGEQYFGPGTRLTVT.